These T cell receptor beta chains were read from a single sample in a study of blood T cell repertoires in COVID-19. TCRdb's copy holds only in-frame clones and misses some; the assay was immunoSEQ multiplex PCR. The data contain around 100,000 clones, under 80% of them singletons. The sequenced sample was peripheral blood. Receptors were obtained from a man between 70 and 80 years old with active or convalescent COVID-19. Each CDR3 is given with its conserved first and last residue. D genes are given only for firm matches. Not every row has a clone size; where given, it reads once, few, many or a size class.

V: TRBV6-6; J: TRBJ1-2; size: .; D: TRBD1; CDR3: CASSSQGQGYGYTF; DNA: TGTGCCAGCAGTAGTCAGGGACAGGGATATGGCTACACCTTC
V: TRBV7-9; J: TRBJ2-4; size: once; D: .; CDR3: CASSPGQPQNIQYF; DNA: TGTGCCAGCAGCCCAGGGCAGCCTCAAAACATTCAGTACTTC
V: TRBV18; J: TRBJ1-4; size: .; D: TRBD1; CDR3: CASSRVTGGEEKLFF; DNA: TGTGCCAGCTCACGCGTGACAGGGGGCGAAGAAAAACTGTTTTTT
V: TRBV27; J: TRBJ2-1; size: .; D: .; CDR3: CASSSTGPPNEQFF; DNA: TGTGCCAGCAGTTCCACAGGTCCCCCCAATGAGCAGTTCTTC
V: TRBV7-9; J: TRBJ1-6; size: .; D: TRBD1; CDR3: CASSPGTVESPLHF; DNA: TGTGCCAGCAGCCCCGGGACAGTAGAATCACCCCTCCACTTT
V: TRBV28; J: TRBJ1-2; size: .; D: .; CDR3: CASSLNRLTTNYGYTF; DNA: TGTGCCAGCAGTTTGAACAGGCTTACCACTAACTATGGCTACACCTTC
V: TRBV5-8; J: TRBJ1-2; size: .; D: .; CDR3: CASSPTANYGYTF; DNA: TGTGCCAGCAGCCCGACAGCTAACTATGGCTACACCTTC
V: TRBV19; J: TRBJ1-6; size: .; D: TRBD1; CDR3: CASRTTGAKNSPLHF; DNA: TGTGCCAGTAGGACGACAGGGGCCAAGAATTCACCCCTCCACTTT
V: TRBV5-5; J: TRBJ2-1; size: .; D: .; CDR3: CASSLGAGSYNEQFF; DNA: TGTGCCAGCAGCTTGGGGGCTGGCTCCTACAATGAGCAGTTCTTC
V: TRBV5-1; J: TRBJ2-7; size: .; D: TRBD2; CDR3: CASSLGGSTINEQYF; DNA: TGCGCCAGCAGCTTAGGCGGGAGTACAATCAACGAGCAGTACTTC
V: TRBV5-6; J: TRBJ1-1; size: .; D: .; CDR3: CASEMRLNTEAFF; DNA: TGTGCCAGCGAGATGAGGTTGAACACTGAAGCTTTCTTT
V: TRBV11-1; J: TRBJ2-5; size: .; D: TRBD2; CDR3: CASSTGLAGEGETQYF; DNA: TGTGCCAGCAGCACGGGACTAGCGGGAGAGGGAGAGACCCAGTACTTC
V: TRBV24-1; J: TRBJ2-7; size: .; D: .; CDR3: CATSEGGRYEQYF; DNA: TGTGCCACCAGTGAAGGAGGTCGGTACGAGCAGTACTTC
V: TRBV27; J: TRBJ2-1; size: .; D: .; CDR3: CASSLYRVEGNEQFF; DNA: TGTGCCAGCAGTTTATACAGGGTAGAAGGAAATGAGCAGTTCTTC
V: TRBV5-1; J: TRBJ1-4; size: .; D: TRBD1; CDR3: CASSPGQGGEKLFF; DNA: TGCGCCAGCAGCCCGGGACAGGGAGGCGAAAAACTGTTTTTT
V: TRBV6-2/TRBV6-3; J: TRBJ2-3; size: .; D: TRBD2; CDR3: CASSSLAGGTDTQYF; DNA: TGTGCCAGCAGCTCACTAGCGGGGGGCACAGATACGCAGTATTTT
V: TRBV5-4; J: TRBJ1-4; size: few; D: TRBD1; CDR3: CASSRDRVSEKLFF; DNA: TGTGCCAGCAGTCGGGACAGGGTTTCTGAAAAACTGTTTTTT
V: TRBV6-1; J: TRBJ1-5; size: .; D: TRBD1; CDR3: CASSDPTGSNQPQHF; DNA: TGTGCCAGCAGTGACCCGACAGGGAGCAATCAGCCCCAGCATTTT
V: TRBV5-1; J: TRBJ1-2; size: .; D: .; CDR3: CASSLVLDSGYTF; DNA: TGCGCCAGCAGCTTGGTTTTGGACTCTGGCTACACCTTC
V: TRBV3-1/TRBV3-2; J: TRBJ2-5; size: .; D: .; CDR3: CASSQVSWTLGAETQYF; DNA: TGTGCCAGCAGCCAAGTAAGTTGGACGTTGGGGGCAGAGACCCAGTACTTC
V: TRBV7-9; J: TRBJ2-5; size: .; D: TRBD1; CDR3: CASSRIGQAVETQYF; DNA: TGTGCCAGCAGCCGCATTGGACAGGCGGTCGAGACCCAGTACTTC
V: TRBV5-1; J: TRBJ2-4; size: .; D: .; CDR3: CASSTGTGNIQYF; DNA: TGCGCCAGCAGCACCGGGACTGGAAACATTCAGTACTTC
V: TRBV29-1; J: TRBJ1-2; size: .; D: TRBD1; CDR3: CSVLDRVIDSGYTF; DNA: TGCAGCGTCCTGGACAGGGTAATCGACTCTGGCTACACCTTC
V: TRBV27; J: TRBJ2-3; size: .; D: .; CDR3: CASRRDSRTDTQYF; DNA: TGTGCCAGCAGACGGGACTCACGCACAGATACGCAGTATTTT
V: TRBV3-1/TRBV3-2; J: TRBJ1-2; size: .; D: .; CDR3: CASSPRDGAGGYTF; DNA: TGTGCCAGCAGCCCCCGCGACGGTGCCGGGGGCTACACCTTC
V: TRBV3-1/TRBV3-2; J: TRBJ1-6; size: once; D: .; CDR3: CASSHRTDNSPLHF; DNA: TGTGCCAGCAGCCACCGGACAGATAATTCACCCCTCCACTTT
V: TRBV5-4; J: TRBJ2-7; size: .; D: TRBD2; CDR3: CASSPNPTSGSYEQYF; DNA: TGTGCCAGCAGCCCCAACCCGACTAGCGGCAGCTACGAGCAGTACTTC
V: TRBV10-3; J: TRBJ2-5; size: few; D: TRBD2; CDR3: CAISDPQRGGGETQYF; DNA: TGTGCCATCAGTGACCCACAGCGGGGGGGTGGTGAGACCCAGTACTTC
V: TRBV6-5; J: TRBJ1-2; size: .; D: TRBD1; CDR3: CASSSRDRGNYGYTF; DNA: TGTGCCAGCAGTTCCAGGGACAGGGGGAACTATGGCTACACCTTC
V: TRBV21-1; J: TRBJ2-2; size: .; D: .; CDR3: CASSKARGGELFF; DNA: TGTGCCAGCAGCAAAGCGCGTGGCGGGGAGCTGTTTTTT
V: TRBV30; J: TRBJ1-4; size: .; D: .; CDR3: CAWSVGTTGKLFF; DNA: TGTGCCTGGAGTGTGGGGACAACTGGAAAACTGTTTTTT
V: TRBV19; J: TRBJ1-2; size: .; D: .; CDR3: CASSPRGSGGYTF; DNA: TGTGCCAGTAGTCCTCGAGGCAGTGGGGGCTACACCTTC
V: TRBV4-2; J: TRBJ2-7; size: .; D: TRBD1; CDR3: CASSSGTDYEQYF; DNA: TGTGCCAGCAGTTCCGGGACAGACTACGAGCAGTACTTC
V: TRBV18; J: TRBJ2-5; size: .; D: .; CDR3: CASSPTGNQETQYF; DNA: TGTGCCAGCTCACCTACAGGGAACCAAGAGACCCAGTACTTC
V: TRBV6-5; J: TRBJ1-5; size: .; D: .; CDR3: CASRSQNQPQHF; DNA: TGTGCCAGCAGATCACAGAATCAGCCCCAGCATTTT
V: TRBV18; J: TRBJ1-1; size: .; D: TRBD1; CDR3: CASSPETGRGTEAFF; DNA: TGTGCCAGCTCACCCGAGACAGGGCGAGGCACTGAAGCTTTCTTT
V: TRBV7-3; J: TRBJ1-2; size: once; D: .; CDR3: CASSTSTGRGEGYTF; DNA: TGTGCCAGCAGCACCTCGACAGGCCGAGGGGAAGGCTACACCTTC
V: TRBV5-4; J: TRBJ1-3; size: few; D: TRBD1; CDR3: CASSKDRGTGNTIYF; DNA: TGTGCCAGCAGCAAGGACAGGGGGACTGGAAACACCATATATTTT
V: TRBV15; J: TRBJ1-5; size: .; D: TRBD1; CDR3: CATSRDDRGSQPQHF; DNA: TGTGCCACCAGCAGAGATGACAGGGGGAGTCAGCCCCAGCATTTT
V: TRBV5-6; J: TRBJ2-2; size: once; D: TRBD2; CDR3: CASSWGLAGGNGELFF; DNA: TGTGCCAGCAGCTGGGGACTAGCGGGGGGCAACGGGGAGCTGTTTTTT
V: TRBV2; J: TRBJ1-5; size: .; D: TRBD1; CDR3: CASAQGIDQPQHF; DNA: TGTGCCAGCGCACAGGGGATAGATCAGCCCCAGCATTTT
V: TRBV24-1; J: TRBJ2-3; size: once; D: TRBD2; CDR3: CATSDSGLAGGTDTQYF; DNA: TGTGCCACCAGTGATTCGGGACTAGCGGGGGGAACAGATACGCAGTATTTT
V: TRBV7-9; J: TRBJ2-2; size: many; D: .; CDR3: CASPKTGNTGELFF; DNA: TGTGCCAGCCCTAAGACAGGGAACACCGGGGAGCTGTTTTTT
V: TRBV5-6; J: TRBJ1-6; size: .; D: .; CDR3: CASSLGQNSASPLHF; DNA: TGTGCCAGCAGCTTGGGACAGAACTCAGCTTCACCCCTCCACTTT
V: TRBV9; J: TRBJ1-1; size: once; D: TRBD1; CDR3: CASSVTGTGGIEAFF; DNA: TGTGCCAGCAGCGTTACTGGGACAGGGGGCATTGAAGCTTTCTTT
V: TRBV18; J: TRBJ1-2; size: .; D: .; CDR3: CASSPESGSNYGYTF; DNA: TGTGCCAGCTCACCAGAGTCAGGGTCTAACTATGGCTACACCTTC